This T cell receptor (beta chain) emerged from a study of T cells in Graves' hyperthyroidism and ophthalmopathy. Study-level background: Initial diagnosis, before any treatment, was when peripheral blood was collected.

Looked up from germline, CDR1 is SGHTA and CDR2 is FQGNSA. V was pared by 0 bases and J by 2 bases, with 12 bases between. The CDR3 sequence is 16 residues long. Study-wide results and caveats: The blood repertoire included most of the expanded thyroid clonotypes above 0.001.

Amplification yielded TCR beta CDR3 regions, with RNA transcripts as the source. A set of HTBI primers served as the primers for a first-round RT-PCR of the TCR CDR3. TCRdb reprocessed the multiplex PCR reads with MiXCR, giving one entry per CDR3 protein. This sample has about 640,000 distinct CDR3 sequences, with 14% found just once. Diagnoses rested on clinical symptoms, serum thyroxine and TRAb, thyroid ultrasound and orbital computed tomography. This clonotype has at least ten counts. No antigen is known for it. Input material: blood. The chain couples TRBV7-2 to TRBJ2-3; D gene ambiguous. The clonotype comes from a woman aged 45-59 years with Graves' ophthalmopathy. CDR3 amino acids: CASSLALRTPTDTQYF. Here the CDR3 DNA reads TGTGCCAGCAGCTTAGCGCTGCGGACCCCCACAGATACGCAGTATTTT. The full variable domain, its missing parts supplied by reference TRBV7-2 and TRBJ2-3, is GAGVSQSPSNKVTEKGKDVELRCDPISGHTALYWYRQSLGQGLEFLIYFQGNSAPDKSGLPSDRFSAERTGGSVSTLTIQRTQQEDSAVYLCASSLALRTPTDTQYFGPGTRLTVL.